This TCR beta chain was obtained from a study of cytomegalovirus exposure and HLA in healthy donors (TCRdb year 2017). Notes on the research overall: An earlier analysis of some 550 of the donors reported approximately 290 Gb of sequence data and 120 million or so unique TCR beta sequences from roughly 180 million T cells. Approximately 330 gigabases of sequencing data and roughly 81 million unique TCR sequences made up an early release that covered 640 HLA-typed donors. Among the roughly 400 genotyped donors, around 81% belonged to the genetic ancestry cluster associated with self-reported Caucasian donors. The aim of the study was to test whether cataloging public T cell receptors could identify signatures of past pathogen exposure. The study profiled the T cell repertoires of under 700 subjects by immunosequencing and related them to cytomegalovirus serostatus. Besides the first cohort of 500 to 700 subjects, a separate validation cohort made up of 120 different subjects was used. High-throughput TCR immunosequencing, statistical association of individual TCRs with disease status, and machine learning were combined to predict cytomegalovirus infection status. In a later analysis, previously published TCR beta repertoires from some 640 donors were re-analyzed and high-resolution HLA genotyping was added so that TCR occurrence patterns could be studied. In the later analysis, no new phenotypic data were used to find candidate immune exposures; instead, reliance was placed on TCR beta sequences and their occurrence across donors. An earlier analysis of more than 450 of the donors used high-throughput TCR beta sequencing to judge whether each TCR beta V gene segment behaved as functional or pseudogenic. Donor age, sex, ethnicity and CMV serostatus were compiled alongside the repertoire data. Genome-wide SNP genotypes for about 65% of the 666 donors were used in a later genetic analysis, which treated that subset as a discovery cohort. All discovery cohort repertoires had been generated on a single sequencing platform. HLA typing included class I and class II loci at four-digit resolution. The number of typed donors differed by locus: roughly 620-640 for A, B, C, DRB1 and DQB1; some 500 for DQA1; 606 for DPA1; and about 450 for DPB1. Four to six DR-DQ haplotypes were handled as single units for association and clustering, since linkage in the cohort was strong. Among around 400 genotyped donors of the cohort, an average of 235,054 unique TCR beta nucleotide sequences were sequenced per donor, roughly a sixth of them non-productive. Results and caveats for the whole study, not just this receptor: About 17 rarely observed V segments, including chromosome 9 orphons, were excluded from the earlier analysis of approximately 500 of the donors because counts were too low. Linkage disequilibrium might explain the correlated functional status among segregating V segments, but an unknown experimental factor could not be excluded. Because HLA typing was unavailable for some donors at each locus, only the typed subset was used in association tests. According to a later analysis, most CMV-associated TCR beta chains appeared to be HLA-restricted, and the HLA associations seemed to be driven largely by CMV exposure. Three of the identified cytomegalovirus-associated TCR beta chains were confirmed in vitro to be specific for cytomegalovirus antigens. Compared with the roughly 720-donor mean, donors in an Asian-associated ancestry cluster had fewer N-insertions in productive TCRs, according to a later genetic analysis. The authors suggested that the approach could potentially be extended to other disease states and immunological phenotypes. In a later analysis, the rate of TCR association differed among HLA loci, with DRB1 alleles having the most associated TCRs and HLA-C alleles having the fewest. Some IMGT-functional V segments, including TRBV6-2 and TRBV6-3, could not be told apart with the 87-base-pair reads, so those segments were excluded. Cytomegalovirus status was reported to be diagnosed by the classifier with high specificity and sensitivity in both the original and validation cohorts. While some public TCRs were present in many individuals, most TCR sequences turned up only very rarely across donors. According to a later analysis, parvovirus B19, influenza, CMV and Epstein-Barr virus appeared linked to several top co-occurrence clusters. When HLA alleles, especially DR and DQ, strongly co-occurred, attributing TCR associations to individual alleles was difficult. A group of highly shared sequence variants was considered likely to be a technical artifact of the sequencing pipeline. The only immune exposure information available for the cohort was CMV serostatus. At a false discovery rate of 0.05, a later analysis linked 16,951 TCR beta sequences to specific HLA alleles. In a later analysis, HLA-associated TCR beta chains showed more clonal expansion and lower generation probabilities than non-associated chains that were equally common. The presence/absence analyses assumed that sequencing depth was roughly uniform across donors, and that assumption may not be true. In the study, about 150 TCR beta chains were listed as associated with cytomegalovirus. A further reported finding was that TCR beta sequences accurately predicted the HLA-A and HLA-B alleles for most subjects in the first cohort. In this cohort, only TCR beta chains were sequenced, and detectable features were limited by the absence of alpha or paired-chain data. In an earlier analysis of 587 of the donors, most TCR beta V segments appeared in productive rearrangements about 87% or about 30% of the time, broadly matching IMGT annotations. A later genetic analysis associated a missense DCLRE1C variant with V-gene and J-gene trimming of TCR beta chains, and an independent cohort replicated the association.

Library method: the immunoSEQ multiplex PCR assay. The multiplex PCR relied on a mix of 60 forward primers for TCR Vbeta segments and 13 reverse primers for TCR Jbeta segments. The CDR3 region of rearranged TCR beta genes was amplified from genomic DNA with a multiplex PCR assay. The Illumina HiSeq System was used to sequence the amplified TCR beta libraries as 87-base-pair reads. On the study's bioinformatics: A later analysis counted about 76 million unique TCR beta chains across the 550 to 750 repertoires, and around 9.9 million of these chains were shared by at least two donors. Raw reads were error-corrected and collapsed into unique sequences by a nearest-neighbor algorithm in which closely related sequences were merged to remove PCR and sequencing errors. To assign V, D and J gene segments, CDR3 sequences were aligned to IMGT reference sequences. For a sequence to be retained, a match of at least six nucleotides to both a V gene segment and a J gene segment was required. Rearrangements were classified as productive when the CDR3 lacked stop codons and remained in frame with V and J, and all other rearrangements were classified as non-productive. CDR3 was defined according to IMGT convention as the region running from the second conserved V-encoded cysteine to the conserved J-encoded phenylalanine. Sequences without an unambiguous match to a single V gene segment were excluded from the earlier analysis of 500 to 700 of the donors. In an earlier analysis of a few hundred of the donors, V segments were called functional above 56.7% productive rearrangements and were called segregating when the between-donor standard deviation exceeded 5%. A statistical classification framework was built for diagnosing cytomegalovirus status from the catalog of TCR beta chain sequences. In a later analysis, V and J genes were assigned by comparing TCR nucleotide sequences against IMGT/GENE-DB human TR gene sequences. A later analysis assigned CDR3 sequences and most-parsimonious VDJ recombination scenarios with the TCRdist pipeline. In a later analysis, each TCR beta chain was defined by its CDR3 amino acid sequence together with its V-gene family, and reads without a unique V-gene family were excluded. A later analysis removed several hundred highly shared, low-generation-probability nucleotide sequences to deal with suspected cross-contamination and a sequencing artifact. For each public chain, a later analysis derived a clonal expansion index from normalized ranks of inferred template counts within each repertoire. In a later analysis, generation probabilities were computed using a VDJ recombination model fitted to out-of-frame rearrangements, and the results were checked against IGoR. Hypergeometric tests were used in a later analysis to score TCR-TCR, TCR-HLA and TCR-CMV co-occurrence, with a repertoire-size bias correction applied to the TCR pairs. A later analysis estimated false discovery rates by permuting HLA or CMV assignments 20 times. In a later analysis, co-occurring TCRs were grouped using DBSCAN, with TCRdist sequence similarity added in when clustering inside HLA-allele-positive subsets. Repertoires with fewer than 30,000 or more than 120,000 public chains, plus five repertoires with anomalous nucleotide sharing, were excluded from co-occurrence clustering. The immuneACCESS repertoire file appears here via TCRdb, limited to in-frame rearrangements. These files lack a portion of the clones; in checked studies, under half of the deficit traces to unresolved V genes, and the cause of the others is not known. Clone size and V and J calls were adopted from that table, with D and trimming inferred from the DNA. For this sample the table gives 200,000 to 250,000 clones, of which around 86% were detected only once. The top ten hold about 10% of the sample.

The cohort comprised several hundred healthy bone marrow donors. All cohort members were sampled while nominally healthy, although unrecorded immune exposures were likely present. The donor was CMV seropositive and was included in the group of approximately 310 seropositive cohort members. Every donor gave a peripheral blood sample, and the peripheral blood mononuclear cells from that sample were used for TCR beta sequencing. Genomic DNA extraction from the blood cell samples was performed with the Qiagen DNeasy Blood Extraction Kit. About this clone itself: The clone's antigen remains unknown. Per-base quality was not reported, and no clone a single base away is much larger than it.

From its cysteine to its phenylalanine, the CDR3 spans 15 amino acids. This entry keeps only the CDR3 DNA: 45 bases, framed from base 1. CDR1 and CDR2, per the germline V gene, are KGHSH and LQKENI. V and J lose 3 bases and 1 base, and a span of 12 bases separates them. The sequence came from a woman in her forties or fifties in good health and CMV-seropositive. The source material was PBMCs. The chain was built from TRBV18 and TRBJ1-1; the D gene is perhaps TRBD1, from 5 matching bases. The nucleotide sequence is TGTGCCAGCTCACCCCTTGACAGCGCGAACACTGAAGCTTTCTTT. Its amino acids are CASSPLDSANTEAFF.